A selection of T cell receptor beta chains follows, all from one sample in a study of cytomegalovirus exposure and HLA in healthy donors. Measured with immunoSEQ multiplex PCR; TCRdb has only the in-frame clones, and not every one. This sample has about 150,000 clones, with around 80% found just once. The material sequenced was PBMCs. The receptors derive from a middle-aged woman in good health and CMV-seronegative. Each CDR3 is given with its conserved first and last residue. D genes are given only for firm matches. Size values are once, few and many counts, or a class for expanded clones, and some rows have none.

D gene	J gene	V gene	clone size	CDR3 protein	CDR3 DNA
TRBD1	TRBJ2-7	TRBV5-1	-	CASSSGTESYF	TGCGCCAGCAGCTCGGGGACAGAGAGTTACTTC
-	TRBJ1-2	TRBV30	-	CAWSVQAADRYGYTF	TGTGCCTGGAGTGTACAAGCAGCGGACCGCTATGGCTACACCTTC
-	TRBJ1-2	TRBV5-1	few	CASSLVGRESYTF	TGCGCCAGCAGCTTGGTGGGGAGGGAGAGCTACACCTTC
TRBD2	TRBJ2-7	TRBV5-1	-	CASSLTSGSYEQYF	TGCGCCAGCAGCCTGACTAGCGGGAGCTACGAGCAGTACTTC
-	TRBJ2-7	TRBV7-5	-	CARSPRGIHEQYF	TGTGCCAGAAGCCCCAGGGGGATCCACGAGCAGTACTTC
TRBD1	TRBJ1-2	TRBV5-4	-	CASSWDREGGYTF	TGTGCCAGCAGTTGGGACAGGGAGGGTGGCTACACCTTC
-	TRBJ2-5	TRBV6-5	-	CASSYDLWSQETQYF	TGTGCCAGCAGTTACGACTTGTGGTCTCAAGAGACCCAGTACTTC
TRBD1	TRBJ2-5	TRBV11-1	-	CASSLSGQGALETQYF	TGTGCCAGCAGCTTGTCCGGACAGGGGGCTTTGGAGACCCAGTACTTC
TRBD1	TRBJ2-5	TRBV6-5	-	CASRGQGARETQYF	TGTGCCAGTAGGGGACAGGGGGCGCGGGAGACCCAGTACTTC
TRBD1	TRBJ1-3	TRBV13	few	CASSSTTGQARGTIYF	TGTGCCAGCAGCTCCACCACCGGACAGGCTAGGGGCACCATATATTTT